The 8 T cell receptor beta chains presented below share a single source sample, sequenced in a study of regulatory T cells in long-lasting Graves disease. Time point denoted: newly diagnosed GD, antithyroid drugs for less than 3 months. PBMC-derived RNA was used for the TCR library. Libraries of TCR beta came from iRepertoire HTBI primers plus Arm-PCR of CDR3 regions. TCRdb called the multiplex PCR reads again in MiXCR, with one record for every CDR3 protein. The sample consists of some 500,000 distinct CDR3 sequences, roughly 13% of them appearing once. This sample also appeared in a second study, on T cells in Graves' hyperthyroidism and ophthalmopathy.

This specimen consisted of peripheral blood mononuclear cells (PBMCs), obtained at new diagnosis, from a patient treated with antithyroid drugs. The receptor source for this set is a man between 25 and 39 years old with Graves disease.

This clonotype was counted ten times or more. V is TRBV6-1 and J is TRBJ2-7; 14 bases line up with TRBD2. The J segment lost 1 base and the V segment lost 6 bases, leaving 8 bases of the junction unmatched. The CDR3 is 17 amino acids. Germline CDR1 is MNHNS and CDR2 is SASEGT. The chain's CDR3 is CASRLGTSGGVSYEQYF. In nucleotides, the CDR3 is TGTGCCAGCAGACTTGGGACTAGCGGGGGTGTATCCTACGAGCAGTACTTC.

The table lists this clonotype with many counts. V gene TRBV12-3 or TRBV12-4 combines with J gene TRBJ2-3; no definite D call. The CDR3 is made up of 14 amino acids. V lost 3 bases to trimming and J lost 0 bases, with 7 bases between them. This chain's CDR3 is CASSLERSTDTQYF. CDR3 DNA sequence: TGTGCCAGCAGTTTGGAACGTAGCACAGATACGCAGTATTTT.

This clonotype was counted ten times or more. CDR3 in amino acids: CASSFRGGLALALTF. CDR3 bases: TGTGCCAGCAGTTTTCGGGGGGGCCTAGCTCTCGCCCTGACTTTC. The chain has TRBV12-3 or TRBV12-4 and TRBJ2-6, with 8 bases that match TRBD2. The ends lost 3 bases at V and 15 bases at J; junction bases unmatched: 13. The CDR3 runs to 15 residues.

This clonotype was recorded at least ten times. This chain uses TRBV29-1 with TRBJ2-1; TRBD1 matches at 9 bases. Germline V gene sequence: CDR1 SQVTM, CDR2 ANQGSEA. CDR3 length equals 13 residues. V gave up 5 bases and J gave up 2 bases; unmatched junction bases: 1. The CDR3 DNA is TGCAGCGTTACAGGGGGCGCCTACAATGAGCAGTTCTTC. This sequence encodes CSVTGGAYNEQFF.

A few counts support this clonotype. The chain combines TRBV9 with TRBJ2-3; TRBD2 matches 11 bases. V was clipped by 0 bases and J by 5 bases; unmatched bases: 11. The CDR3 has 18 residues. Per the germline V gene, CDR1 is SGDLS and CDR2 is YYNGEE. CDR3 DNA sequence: TGTGCCAGCAGCGTAGCTGGTCTAGCGGGAGGACCAGGAGATACGCAGTATTTT. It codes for CASSVAGLAGGPGDTQYF.

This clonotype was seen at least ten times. CDR3 residues: CASSPRGAGLQETQYF. CDR3 in DNA: TGTGCCAGCAGCCCACGGGGAGCGGGCCTCCAAGAGACCCAGTACTTC. This chain joins TRBV12-3 or TRBV12-4 and TRBJ2-5, with D possibly being TRBD2 (6 bases). Trimming removed 6 bases at V and 1 base at J, with 18 bases between. CDR3 length equals 16 residues.

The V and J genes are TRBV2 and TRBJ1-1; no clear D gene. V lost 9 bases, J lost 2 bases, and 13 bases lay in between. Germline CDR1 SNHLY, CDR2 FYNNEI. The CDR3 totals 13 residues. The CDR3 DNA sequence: TGTGCCAGTATCTGGAGTTATAACACTGAAGCTTTCTTT. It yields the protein CASIWSYNTEAFF.

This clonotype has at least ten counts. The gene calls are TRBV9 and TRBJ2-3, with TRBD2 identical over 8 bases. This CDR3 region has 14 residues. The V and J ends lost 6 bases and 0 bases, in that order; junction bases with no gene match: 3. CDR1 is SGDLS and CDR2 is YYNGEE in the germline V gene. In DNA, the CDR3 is TGTGCCAGCATGGCTAGCGGGAGCACAGATACGCAGTATTTT. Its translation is CASMASGSTDTQYF.